The 19 T cell receptor beta chains reported below all come from one sample, sequenced in a study of shared clonotypes between healthy human individuals. Assay used: immunoSEQ multiplex PCR; TCRdb lists only in-frame clones, some missing. The repertoire consists of some 1.4 million clones, with around 95% occurring once and the leading ten covering about 1%. Sequenced: naive CD4+ T cells sorted from blood. Noted subset: CD45RA+ positively selected. The origin of the receptors is a young man in good health.

The chain joins TRBV7-3 to TRBJ2-7; 7 bases align to TRBD1. Per the germline V gene, CDR1 is SGHTA and CDR2 is FQGTGA. V shed 5 bases, J shed 2 bases, and the junction held 12 bases outside the gene matches. The CDR3 is made up of 16 amino acids. CDR3 protein: CASSAPRDRITYEQYF. In nucleotides, the CDR3 is TGTGCCAGCAGCGCACCCCGGGACAGAATCACCTACGAGCAGTACTTC.

The chain couples TRBV18 to TRBJ2-1, with 8 bases matching TRBD2. This CDR3 has 15 amino acids. Germline lookup yields CDR1 KGHSH and CDR2 LQKENI. The J segment lost 7 bases and the V segment lost 2 bases, leaving 7 bases of the junction unmatched. The CDR3 region is CASSPTRGGRNEQFF. DNA for the CDR3: TGTGCCAGCTCACCAACCCGGGGGGGTCGGAATGAGCAGTTCTTC.

The V and J genes are TRBV28 and TRBJ2-7; 8 bases are shared with TRBD1. CDR1 is MDHEN, CDR2 SYDVKM, per germline. The trim removed 6 bases at V and 5 bases at J, leaving 9 bases unmatched. This CDR3 region has 14 residues. The CDR3 is CASSVLDRDHEQYF. For the CDR3, the DNA is TGTGCCAGCAGCGTATTGGACAGGGATCACGAGCAGTACTTC.

As regards this clone: Other nucleotide sequences in the sample specify the same CDR3. This chain joins TRBV6-6 and TRBJ2-5; maybe TRBD1 (8 bases). The V and J ends lost 5 bases and 2 bases respectively, with 12 bases between them. Germline-derived CDR1 and CDR2 are MNHNY and SVGAGI (reference sequence). The CDR3 is 14 residues long. The CDR3 coding sequence is TGTGCCAGCAGTACAGGGGGGGGTCAAGAGACCCAGTACTTC. Encoded protein: CASSTGGGQETQYF.

The rearrangement uses TRBV19 and TRBJ1-1, with D maybe TRBD1 (6 bases). V was shortened by 10 bases and J by 3 bases, with 15 bases between the two germline ends. CDR1 and CDR2 from the germline V gene are LNHDA and SQIVND (reference sequence). The CDR3 sequence is 13 residues long. This chain's CDR3 is CATSQGTYTEAFF. The CDR3 DNA follows: TGTGCCACCTCGCAGGGGACGTACACTGAAGCTTTCTTT.

Notes on this clone: The same CDR3 also results from other DNA sequences found in this sample. CDR3 in amino acids: CASSFTSGTYNEQFF. The CDR3 DNA reads as TGTGCCAGCAGCTTCACTAGCGGGACCTACAATGAGCAGTTCTTC. The chain carries TRBV7-2 and TRBJ2-1, with 10 bases matching TRBD2. The germline CDR1 and CDR2 sequences are SGHTA and FQGNSA. The J segment lost 2 bases and the V segment lost 3 bases, leaving 1 base of the junction unmatched. This CDR3 is 15 amino acids long.

The J gene is TRBJ1-4, the V gene TRBV28; D is uncertain. CDR3 size: 17 residues. V dropped 8 bases and J dropped 6 bases, with 25 bases sitting between them. Looked up from germline, CDR1 is MDHEN and CDR2 is SYDVKM. CDR3 sequence reads: CASRGVEKGDRDEKLFF. The CDR3 DNA reads TGTGCCAGCCGGGGAGTTGAGAAGGGAGATAGGGATGAAAAACTGTTTTTT. The entire variable domain, with the rest obtained from reference TRBV28 and TRBJ1-4, is as follows: DVKVTQSSRYLVKRTGEKVFLECVQDMDHENMFWYRQDPGLGLRLIYFSYDVKMKEKGDIPEGYSVSREKKERFSLILESASTNQTSMYLCASRGVEKGDRDEKLFFGSGTQLSVL.

This chain uses TRBV5-1 with TRBJ2-7; 8 bases line up with TRBD2. The length of the CDR3 is 15 residues. J was trimmed by 3 bases and V by 4 bases; bases with no gene match: 9. Germline V CDR1 and CDR2: SGHRS, YFSETQ. CDR3 protein: CASSLLGTRIYEQYF. The CDR3 region has the DNA TGCGCCAGCAGCCTCCTCGGGACTAGAATCTACGAGCAGTACTTC. Using reference TRBV5-1 and TRBJ2-7 for the parts outside the CDR3, the full variable domain is KAGVTQTPRYLIKTRGQQVTLSCSPISGHRSVSWYQQTPGQGLQFLFEYFSETQRNKGNFPGRFSGRQFSNSRSEMNVSTLELGDSALYLCASSLLGTRIYEQYFGPGTRLTVT.

The rearrangement uses TRBV9 and TRBJ1-1, with 8 bases that match TRBD1. The CDR3 covers 15 residues. Germline V gene sequence: CDR1 SGDLS, CDR2 YYNGEE. V lost 3 bases and J lost 1; bases outside the gene matches: 5. CDR3 loop: CASSEGDRTNTEAFF. CDR3 DNA sequence: TGTGCCAGCAGCGAAGGGGACAGGACGAACACTGAAGCTTTCTTT.

The chain recombines TRBV10-3 with TRBJ2-7, with 7 bases fitting TRBD2. Germline V gene data show CDR1 as ENHRY and CDR2 as SYGVKD. The V gene end was trimmed by 3 bases and the J gene end by 0 bases; junction bases not matched to a gene: 5. This CDR3 has 15 residues. CDR3 protein: CAISESSGFSYEQYF. The CDR3 region has the DNA TGTGCCATCAGTGAATCTAGCGGATTCTCCTACGAGCAGTACTTC.

The chain links TRBV4-2 to TRBJ2-1; 8 bases match TRBD1. The CDR3 is 20 residues long. Germline V gene sequence: CDR1 LGHNA, CDR2 YNFKEQ. Losses at the gene ends were 2 bases for V and 3 bases for J; bases not matched to a gene: 18. CDR3 sequence: CASSQWTGTGELRNYNEQFF. As DNA, the CDR3 is TGTGCCAGCAGCCAATGGACCGGGACAGGCGAGCTCAGAAACTACAATGAGCAGTTCTTC.

The chain employs TRBV14 and TRBJ2-5; D possibly uses TRBD1 or TRBD2 (5 bases each). The ends were cut back, 6 bases at V and 5 bases at J, with 10 bases in the middle. This CDR3 has 12 residues. Germline loops: CDR1 SGHDN, CDR2 FVKESK. CDR3 nucleotide sequence: TGTGCCAGCAGTCGGGGCATGGAGACCCAGTACTTC. This sequence encodes CASSRGMETQYF.

The chain employs TRBV5-1 and TRBJ2-6; TRBD1 might be the D (6 bases). The V end was cut by 0 bases, the J end by 0 bases, with 7 bases between. The CDR3 sequence is 16 residues long. The V gene's germline CDR1 is SGHRS and CDR2 YFSETQ. The CDR3 loop reads CASSLGGGSGANVLTF. For the CDR3, the DNA is TGCGCCAGCAGCTTGGGAGGGGGCTCTGGGGCCAACGTCCTGACTTTC. Drawing the rest from reference TRBV5-1 and TRBJ2-6, the complete variable domain is KAGVTQTPRYLIKTRGQQVTLSCSPISGHRSVSWYQQTPGQGLQFLFEYFSETQRNKGNFPGRFSGRQFSNSRSEMNVSTLELGDSALYLCASSLGGGSGANVLTFGAGSRLTVL.

Worth noting for this clone: Within the sample, other DNA sequences also encode this same CDR3. CDR3 sequence reads: CASSYSSGGNQPQHF. DNA for the CDR3: TGTGCCAGCAGTTACTCGTCGGGGGGCAATCAGCCCCAGCATTTT. The chain is built from TRBV6-5 and TRBJ1-5, with a weak D call TRBD1 (5 bases). CDR1 and CDR2 from the germline V gene are MNHEY and SVGAGI. CDR3 length: 15 residues. V lost 0 bases to trimming and J lost 2 bases, with 8 bases between them.

The chain combines TRBV7-6 with TRBJ2-1; D call uncertain. Trimming pared 7 bases from V and 2 bases from J, leaving 9 bases between. The CDR3 has 13 amino acids. Per the germline V gene, CDR1 is SGHVS and CDR2 is FNYEAQ. The CDR3 DNA reads as TGTGCCAGCACCTCAGAGCCCTACAATGAGCAGTTCTTC. Encoded protein: CASTSEPYNEQFF. The whole variable domain, remainder taken from reference TRBV7-6 and TRBJ2-1, is GAGVSQSPRYKVTKRGQDVALRCDPISGHVSLYWYRQALGQGPEFLTYFNYEAQQDKSGLPNDRFSAERPEGSISTLTIQRTEQRDSAMYRCASTSEPYNEQFFGPGTRLTVL.

The rearrangement links TRBV28 to TRBJ1-2; 8 bases match TRBD1. V shed 3 bases and J 2 bases; nucleotides not matched to a gene: 2. Germline assignment: CDR1 MDHEN and CDR2 SYDVKM. This CDR3 comprises 14 residues. The CDR3 nucleotides are TGTGCCAGCAGTTTTAGGGACAGGAACTATGGCTACACCTTC. This gives the protein CASSFRDRNYGYTF.

The chain carries TRBV15 and TRBJ1-1, with 8 bases identical to TRBD1. This CDR3 has 17 amino acids. V shed 3 bases and J 3 bases; nucleotides not matched to a gene: 12. Germline V gene sequence: CDR1 LNHNV, CDR2 YYDKDF (reference sequence). The CDR3 region has the DNA TGTGCCACCAGCAGGGTCCGGGACAGGAGGGGGGACACTGAAGCTTTCTTT. Amino acid sequence: CATSRVRDRRGDTEAFF.

The genes are TRBV7-3 and TRBJ2-1; no reliable D call. CDR3 length equals 13 residues. Trimming shortened V by 1 base and J by 9 bases, and 10 bases separated the two germline ends. CDR1 and CDR2 (germline): SGHTA, FQGTGA. CDR3 coding DNA: TGTGCCAGCAGCTTAAGCTGGCCGGCTGAGCAGTTCTTC. It yields the protein CASSLSWPAEQFF.

As DNA, the CDR3 is TGTGCCAGCAGTCTTTCCCAGGGCGGGAGGCCCGAGCAGTACTTC. This gives the protein CASSLSQGGRPEQYF. The gene calls are TRBV27 and TRBJ2-7, with 8 bases identical to TRBD2. CDR3 length equals 15 residues. The trim removed 5 bases at V and 6 bases at J, leaving 12 bases unmatched. Germline V CDR1 and CDR2: MNHEY, SMNVEV (reference sequence).